This T cell receptor (beta chain) was documented in a study of graft-versus-host responses after intestinal transplantation. This CDR3 has 14 amino acids. The V end was cut by 4 bases, the J end by 4 bases, with 12 bases between. Germline V CDR1 and CDR2: SGHAT, FQNNGV. A note on this clone: Its cognate antigen is unknown.

TCRdb's table, derived via immunoSEQ multiplex PCR, lists solely in-frame clones and lacks some. The sample lists some 130,000 clones, more than 90% seen once, with around 0.16% in the top ten. The sequence was collected from a human donor who received an intestinal transplant. The gene calls are TRBV11-2 and TRBJ2-3, with a tentative D call TRBD2 (6 bases). The sample in question was unstimulated CD4+ T cells sorted from spleen or lymph node cells, obtained before intestinal transplant. The CDR3: CASSSGVLADTQYF. The CDR3, as DNA: TGTGCCAGCAGCTCGGGGGTTCTGGCAGATACGCAGTATTTT.